This TCR beta chain was identified during a study of molecular identifiers for immune sequencing clone quantification. General observations from the study: Highly expanded clone sizes could be underestimated through barcode sharing by identical TCR molecules. Clones that exceeded 20 RNA copies held over 98% of effector molecules, yet under 1% in naive cells. Jurkat TCR RNA that was spiked in from one cell was reportedly detectable among one million naive cells.

The authors built bulk TCR libraries by previously described methods with listed TCR primers. TCRdb called the PCR reads again in MiXCR, with one record for every CDR3 protein. In the table there are roughly 300,000 distinct CDR3 sequences, about 23% of which are singletons. From germline, CDR1 is PRHDT and CDR2 FYEKMQ (reference sequence). V lost 5 bases and J 11 bases, leaving 18 bases between the germline ends. This CDR3 contains 13 residues. This clonotype showed up many times. Its antigen is undetermined. The sequenced sample was naive CD8+ T cells from blood, with Jurkat cell RNA spiked in. Subset meaning: FACS-sorted CD8+CD4-CCR7+CD45RA+ naive T cells. V usage is TRBV13 and J usage is TRBJ1-1; D is uncertain. The TCR originated in a human donor in good health. Some libraries in this study had Jurkat cell RNA spiked in. The CDR3 here is CASSPSLEMAAFF. For the CDR3, the DNA is TGTGCCAGCAGCCCCTCGCTGGAAATGGCGGCTTTCTTT.